This T cell receptor beta chain emerged from a study of monozygotic twins with inflammatory bowel disease (dated by TCRdb to between 2018 and 2020). Looking at the study overall: The complete study included around 30 monozygotic twin pairs: 19 IBD-discordant Danish pairs and nine German pairs, of which four were IBD-concordant and five were IBD-discordant. Each individual had, on average, about 151 000 unique TCRalpha sequences and 181 000 unique TCRbeta sequences available for analysis. Within discordant pairs, disease-associated traits were sought mainly by comparing IBD patients with their genetically identical healthy co-twins.

What the research found in general, with its limitations: Because patients received different immunosuppressive treatments, the repertoires may have picked up extra background noise and variability between individuals. No difference in repertoire similarity was observed between concordant and discordant twins, possibly owing to limited statistical power. The results gave no support for a single strong signal or clonotype linked to IBD. TCRbeta repertoire diversity, by inverse Simpson index, was decreased in IBD patients compared with their healthy co-twins. Different T cell subtypes could not be distinguished in the analysis. Compared with healthy twins, IBD patients had fewer clonotypes in common with other individuals, a difference most pronounced in patients showing signs of disease activity.

Library generation was performed with 5' RACE. For each TCR library, 3,000 to 4,000 ng of total RNA was used. For each sample, cDNA synthesis was carried out in eight separate reactions using SMARTScribe reverse transcriptase. During cDNA synthesis, template switching introduced unique molecular identifiers that contained a 6-nucleotide sample barcode. Two nested PCRs of roughly 16 and 10 cycles amplified the TCRalpha and TCRbeta cDNA, and bead purification followed each PCR. Before amplification, the cDNA was both treated with uracil DNA-glycosylase and purified with the QIAquick PCR purification kit. The second PCR added Illumina TruSeq-compatible adapters along with sample-specific barcodes. Library quality and concentration were checked on TapeStation and Qubit, and libraries were pooled at 5 ng each. Sequencing of pooled libraries was carried out on an Illumina HiSeq2500 single-index Rapid Run using 2 x 100 bp reads and custom sequencing primers. In the source study's methods: UMI-based consensus assembly with MiGEC version 1.2.6 was used to correct PCR and sequencing errors. MiXCR version 2.1.1 was used to carry out V(D)J alignment, clonotype assembly and CDR3 extraction. Normalisation of gene usage, clonotype sharing and MAIT/NKT TCR abundance was achieved by analysing the top 1000, 10 000 and 20 000 clonotypes per sample. After downsampling to 27 000 UMIs, diversity was calculated as the inverse Simpson index using the vegan R package. Statistical testing used paired Mann-Whitney U tests on the discordant twin pairs and applied Benjamini-Hochberg correction for multiple testing. Reads reprocessed by TCRdb are summarized as one entry per CDR3 protein sequence, and DNA is absent. The V and J calls come from TCRdb's annotation, not from the publication. The data table for this sample lists about 85,000 distinct CDR3 sequences. The top ten hold roughly 7.4% of the sample.

With respect to this clonotype: This clone's antigen is unknown.

Including cysteine and phenylalanine, the CDR3 has 17 amino acids. No DNA is given. CDR1 and CDR2 were assigned from the germline V gene as KGHDR and SFDVKD. From each donor, a roughly 2.7 ml peripheral blood sample was drawn into PAXgene tubes and stored at -80 degrees C. Total RNA was isolated from whole blood with the PAXgene blood miRNA kit on an automated QIAcube, without T cell sorting. Peripheral blood from monozygotic twin pairs, either concordant or discordant for inflammatory bowel disease, underwent deep TCRalpha and TCRbeta repertoire profiling that used unique molecular barcoding. For every twin pair, smoking habits were documented, and each individual was categorised as a current, former or never smoker.

The sequence was collected from a human donor with ulcerative colitis or Crohn's disease, or a healthy co-twin of an affected twin (not recorded which). The chain uses TRBV24-1 and TRBJ2-1; without DNA, the TCRdb call of TRBD2 cannot be checked. Sequenced sample: blood. The CDR3 corresponds to CATSAHSGGSSYNEQFF.